This T cell receptor (beta chain) comes out of a study of shared clonotypes between healthy human individuals. TCRdb keeps only in-frame clones here, not all; method: immunoSEQ multiplex PCR. The sample lists over 850,000 clones; about 84% were seen once. The CDR3 length is 14 residues. CDR1 KGHSH and CDR2 LQKENI come from the germline V gene. V was pared by 4 bases and J by 6 bases, with 5 bases of the junction left unmatched. The origin of this receptor is a man younger than 35 in good health. Some clones in this sample may be carry-over from other donors' samples. This sequence joins TRBV18 and TRBJ2-5, with TRBD1 identical over 10 bases. The sequencing sample was made of memory CD4+ T cells from PBMCs. Subset described: CD45RA-negative fraction. The CDR3 DNA is TGTGCCAGCTCACGTGGGACAGGGGAACAGACCCAGTACTTC. It codes for CASSRGTGEQTQYF.